This TCR beta chain is from a study of T cells in localized non-small cell lung cancer. Study-level points and caveats: Sequencing was limited to one tumor region, leaving the possibility of heterogeneity open. A denser population of T cells in blood accompanied longer overall survival. Appearance in adjacent lung was seen for a median 57 of the top 100 tumor clones. Uninvolved adjacent lung had higher T cell clonality than tumor and all other tissues.

Produced via immunoSEQ multiplex PCR; TCRdb's table is partial and in-frame only. This table holds under 11,000 clones, 29% found once. There are a few counts of this clone. Antigen unknown. The sample consisted of lung tumor tissue, taken before any cancer treatment. The sequence was collected from a man between 40 and 70 years old with stage I lung adenocarcinoma.

The CDR3 here is CARDSRNTEAFF. The CDR3 DNA reads as TGTGCCAGGGACTCTCGGAACACTGAAGCTTTCTTT. The chain employs TRBV9 and TRBJ1-1; D is uncertain. Germline V gene sequence: CDR1 SGDLS, CDR2 YYNGEE. The CDR3 is 12 amino acids. The V and J ends lost 8 bases and 1 base respectively, with 9 bases between them.